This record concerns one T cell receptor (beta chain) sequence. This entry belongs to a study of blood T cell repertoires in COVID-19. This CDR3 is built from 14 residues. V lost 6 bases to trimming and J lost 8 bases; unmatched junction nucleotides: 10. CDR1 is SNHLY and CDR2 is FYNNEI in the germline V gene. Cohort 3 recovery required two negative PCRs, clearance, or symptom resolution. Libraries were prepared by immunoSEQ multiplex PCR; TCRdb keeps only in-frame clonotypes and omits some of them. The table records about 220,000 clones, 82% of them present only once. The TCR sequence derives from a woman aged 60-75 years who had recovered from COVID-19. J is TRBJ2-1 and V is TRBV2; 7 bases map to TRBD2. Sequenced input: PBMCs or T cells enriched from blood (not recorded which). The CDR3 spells CASSGTTVLDEQFF. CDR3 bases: TGTGCCAGCAGCGGGACTACCGTTTTAGATGAGCAGTTCTTC. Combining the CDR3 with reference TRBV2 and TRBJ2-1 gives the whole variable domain EPEVTQTPSHQVTQMGQEVILRCVPISNHLYFYWYRQILGQKVEFLVSFYNNEISEKSEIFDDQFSVERPDGSNFTLKIRSTKLEDSAMYFCASSGTTVLDEQFFGPGTRLTVL.